The 2 T cell receptor beta chains presented below share a single source sample, sequenced in a study of blood T cell repertoires in COVID-19. Clones were sequenced by immunoSEQ multiplex PCR, and TCRdb holds only the in-frame ones, with some missing. The profile shows roughly 260,000 clones, 83% of them singletons. The sequencing sample was made of PBMCs or T cells enriched from blood (not recorded which). The receptors derive from a woman aged 40 to 50 who had been exposed to COVID-19.

J is TRBJ2-1 and V is TRBV5-6, with D possibly being TRBD2 (5 bases). Germline V CDR1 and CDR2: SGHDT, YYEEEE. Trimming left V 3 bases short and J 8 bases short, with 9 bases between. The CDR3 extends over 12 amino acids. CDR3: CASSYSVYEQFF. The CDR3 DNA reads TGTGCCAGCAGCTATAGCGTCTATGAGCAGTTCTTC. Full variable domain (outside the CDR3, taken from reference TRBV5-6 and TRBJ2-1): DAGVTQSPTHLIKTRGQQVTLRCSPKSGHDTVSWYQQALGQGPQFIFQYYEEEERQRGNFPDRFSGHQFPNYSSELNVNALLLGDSALYLCASSYSVYEQFFGPGTRLTVL.

The rearrangement uses TRBV19 and TRBJ2-2; a weak D match, TRBD2 (8 bases). The V end lost 3 bases, the J end lost 4 bases, and 24 bases lay between the germline ends. Germline V gene data show CDR1 as LNHDA and CDR2 as SQIVND (reference sequence). This CDR3 spans 19 amino acids. This CDR3 is CASSIRRRGEKGATGELFF. CDR3 DNA: TGTGCCAGTAGTATCCGCCGGCGGGGGGAAAAGGGGGCCACCGGGGAGCTGTTTTTT.